This is a list of T cell receptor beta chains from one sample in a study of radiation and T cells in renal cell carcinoma. The protocol was immunoSEQ multiplex PCR, while the TCRdb copy is restricted to in-frame clones and leaves out a portion. The sample consists of just over 95,000 clones, 65% to 90% of them appearing once. The sample here was blood, taken from a patient whose treatment included radiotherapy and nephrectomy. The receptors stem from a man aged 45-60 years with renal cell carcinoma. The conserved cysteine and the conserved F or W are not part of the CDR3 here. Clone size is stated in some rows and not others, as once, few, many or a class when expanded.

v_call	clone_size	j_call	cdr3_aa
TRBV10-3	.	TRBJ2-2	AISDSGLAENTGELF
TRBV10-3	.	TRBJ1-2	AISESTGSGGYT
TRBV7-2	once	TRBJ1-2	ASSLAFSGFST
TRBV7-7	.	TRBJ1-3	ASSTGIGNTIY
TRBV27	.	TRBJ2-7	ASTPSKGRDAYEQY
TRBV6-6	.	TRBJ2-7	ASSRKGAGAYEQY
TRBV28	.	TRBJ1-5	ASSLPGNQPQH
TRBV7-8	.	TRBJ1-5	ASSLYGAQPQH
TRBV5-1	.	TRBJ1-4	ASSLSSVISEKLF
TRBV5-1	.	TRBJ1-2	ASSLGQGTGYT
TRBV12-5	.	TRBJ1-5	ASGLGQTSNQPQH
TRBV7-8	.	TRBJ2-2	ASSQGPLGTGELF
TRBV18	.	TRBJ1-2	ASSPPNPNYGYT
TRBV30	.	TRBJ1-6	AWSGFDEGRGSPLH
TRBV7-9	.	TRBJ2-3	ASSPWGIGGTGTDTQY
TRBV9	.	TRBJ2-3	ASSLSGDTQY
TRBV18	.	TRBJ1-5	ASSPPQGAHQPQH
TRBV5-8	.	TRBJ1-4	ASSPATNEKLF
TRBV5-1	once	TRBJ1-3	ASQDRARTGNTIY
TRBV5-8	.	TRBJ1-5	ASSQIYGTGAYQPQH
TRBV5-6	large	TRBJ2-5	ASSLAGAGLNQETQY
TRBV5-1	.	TRBJ2-1	ASRFGLATPSYNEQF
TRBV5-4	once	TRBJ2-5	ASSFPGGAQETQY
TRBV4-2	.	TRBJ2-1	ASSQALAHNEQF
TRBV2	few	TRBJ2-2	ASKGLAGTGELF
TRBV7-2	.	TRBJ1-1	ASSLEGRDEAF
TRBV11-2	.	TRBJ2-3	ASSVREGGFSTDTQY
TRBV15	once	TRBJ2-1	ATSREPLAGDLGIYNEQF
TRBV18	.	TRBJ1-4	ASSPTNEKLF
TRBV4-2	.	TRBJ2-3	ASSQVYAGTTGDTQY
TRBV30	.	TRBJ1-5	AWTLGQYQPQH
TRBV4-3	.	TRBJ1-3	ASSQDYVQPGPGNTIY
TRBV18	.	TRBJ2-1	ASSASGTSGRVNEQF
TRBV2	.	TRBJ2-3	ASSRQGSTDTQY
TRBV4-3	.	TRBJ2-7	ASSQGTLREYEQY
TRBV2	.	TRBJ2-1	ASRGTPVSVQF
TRBV18	once	TRBJ2-5	ASSPTDQETQY
TRBV18	.	TRBJ1-3	ASSPEAGAGNTIY
TRBV27	once	TRBJ1-4	ASSWGSNEKLF
TRBV6-1	.	TRBJ1-2	ASSEARTALGGYT
TRBV27	.	TRBJ1-1	ASSPADRATEAF
TRBV2	.	TRBJ1-1	ASPTGGMNTEAF
TRBV6-5	many	TRBJ2-7	ASSLLAAGAEQY
TRBV7-3	once	TRBJ1-5	ASSLQNQPQH
TRBV6-5	.	TRBJ2-7	ASTAPGLEQY
TRBV7-6	.	TRBJ2-1	ASSPDYQSEQF